This T cell receptor beta chain was identified during a study of CD8+ T cells in alopecia areata. Germline assignment: CDR1 NNHDY and CDR2 SYVADS. The CDR3 runs 14 residues. This clone has more than one count but fewer than ten. Genes here carry mouse names. The sequenced fragment ends 4 residues before the CDR3 boundary, so the rest is inferred from the germline J gene. Following RNA extraction, reverse transcription yielded cDNA that acted as the sequencing template. The table came from immunoSEQ multiplex PCR; TCRdb's copy has only in-frame clones and leaves some out. The sample contains over 100,000 clones, none occurring once; around a fifth lies in the top ten.

The chain recombines TRBV13-3 with TRBJ2-4, with 9 bases fitting TRBD1. Sequencing was carried out using lesional skin. The clonotype comes from a C3H/HeJ mouse with alopecia areata. The strain bears MHC haplotype H2-k. The CDR3 sequence is CASSDGQGGNTLYF. The sequenced CDR3 bases are TGTGCCAGCAGTGATGGACAGGGGGGGAAC.